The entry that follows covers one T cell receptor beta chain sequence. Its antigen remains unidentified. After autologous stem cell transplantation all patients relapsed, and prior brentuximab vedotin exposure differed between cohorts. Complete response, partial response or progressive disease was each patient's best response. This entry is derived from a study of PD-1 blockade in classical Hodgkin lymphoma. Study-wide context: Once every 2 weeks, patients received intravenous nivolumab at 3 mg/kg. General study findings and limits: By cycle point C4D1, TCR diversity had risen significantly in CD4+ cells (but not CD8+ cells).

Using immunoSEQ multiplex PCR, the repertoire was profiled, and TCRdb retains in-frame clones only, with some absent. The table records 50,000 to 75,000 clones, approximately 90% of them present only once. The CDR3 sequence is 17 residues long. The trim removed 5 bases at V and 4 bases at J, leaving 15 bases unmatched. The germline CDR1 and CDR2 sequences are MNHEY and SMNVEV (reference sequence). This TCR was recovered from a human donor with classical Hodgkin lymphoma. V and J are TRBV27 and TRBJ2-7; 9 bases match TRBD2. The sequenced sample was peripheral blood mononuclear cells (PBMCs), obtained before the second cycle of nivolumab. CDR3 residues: CASSRLAGITTRYEQYF. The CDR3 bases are TGTGCCAGCAGTCGGCTAGCGGGGATTACTACGCGTTACGAGCAGTACTTC.